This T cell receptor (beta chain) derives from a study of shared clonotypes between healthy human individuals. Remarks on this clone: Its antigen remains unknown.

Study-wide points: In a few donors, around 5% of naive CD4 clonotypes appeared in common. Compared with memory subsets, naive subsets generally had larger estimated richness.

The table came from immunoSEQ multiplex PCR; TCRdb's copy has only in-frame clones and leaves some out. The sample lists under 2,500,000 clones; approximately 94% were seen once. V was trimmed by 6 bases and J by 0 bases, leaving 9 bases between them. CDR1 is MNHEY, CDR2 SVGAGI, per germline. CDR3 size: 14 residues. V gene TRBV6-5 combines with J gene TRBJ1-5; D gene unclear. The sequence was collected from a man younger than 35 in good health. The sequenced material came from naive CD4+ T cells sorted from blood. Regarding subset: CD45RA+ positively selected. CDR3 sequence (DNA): TGTGCCAGCAGCCTTTTAAATAGCAATCAGCCCCAGCATTTT. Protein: CASSLLNSNQPQHF.